The rows below give T cell receptor beta chains drawn from one sample of a study of spatial heterogeneity in lung cancer. In TCRdb, the 5' RACE reads were re-called with MiXCR into one record per CDR3 protein. In the table there are some 39,000 distinct CDR3 sequences, roughly 7% of which are singletons. The input for sequencing was PBMCs, taken at surgery. These receptors were collected from a female donor with early-stage non-small cell lung cancer. CDR3s include the opening cysteine and the closing phenylalanine or tryptophan. D genes are given only for firm matches. Clone sizes are given selectively: once, few, many, or a class where the clone is expanded.

D gene: TRBD2; clone size: few; V gene: TRBV5-6; J gene: TRBJ2-1; CDR3 length: 16; CDR3 protein: CASSFSGGLPYNEQFF; CDR3 DNA: TGTGCCAGCAGCTTTAGCGGGGGGCTTCCCTACAATGAGCAGTTCTTC
D gene: TRBD1; clone size: many; V gene: TRBV5-4; J gene: TRBJ2-2; CDR3 length: 16; CDR3 protein: CASSFRQGPNTGELFF; CDR3 DNA: TGTGCCAGCAGCTTCCGACAGGGACCCAACACCGGGGAGCTGTTTTTT
D gene: TRBD1; clone size: few; V gene: TRBV27; J gene: TRBJ1-4; CDR3 length: 17; CDR3 protein: CASARGLVLSFGEKLFF; CDR3 DNA: TGTGCCAGCGCGAGGGGGCTGGTGCTCTCCTTCGGGGAAAAACTGTTTTTT
D gene: -; clone size: -; V gene: TRBV7-9; J gene: TRBJ1-2; CDR3 length: 14; CDR3 protein: CASSRTSEDYGYTF; CDR3 DNA: TGTGCCAGCAGCCGAACTTCAGAAGACTATGGCTACACCTTC
D gene: -; clone size: many; V gene: TRBV25-1; J gene: TRBJ1-5; CDR3 length: 12; CDR3 protein: CASSVVREPQHF; CDR3 DNA: TGTGCCAGCAGTGTAGTTCGAGAGCCCCAGCATTTT
D gene: TRBD1; clone size: few; V gene: TRBV12-5; J gene: TRBJ1-5; CDR3 length: 13; CDR3 protein: CASGRQGYQPQHF; CDR3 DNA: TGTGCTAGTGGCAGACAGGGGTATCAGCCCCAGCATTTT
D gene: -; clone size: many; V gene: TRBV2; J gene: TRBJ2-1; CDR3 length: 14; CDR3 protein: CASLQGESYNEQFF; CDR3 DNA: TGTGCCAGCCTACAGGGAGAGAGCTACAATGAGCAGTTCTTC
D gene: -; clone size: many; V gene: TRBV20-1; J gene: TRBJ1-4; CDR3 length: 16; CDR3 protein: CSAPRGGGDSNEKLFF; CDR3 DNA: TGCAGTGCCCCCCGGGGCGGGGGAGATTCTAATGAAAAACTGTTTTTT
D gene: -; clone size: few; V gene: TRBV6-2/TRBV6-3; J gene: TRBJ1-1; CDR3 length: 18; CDR3 protein: CASSYSKRDNLPNTEAFF; CDR3 DNA: TGTGCCAGCAGTTACTCGAAACGGGATAACCTGCCGAACACTGAAGCTTTCTTT
D gene: -; clone size: many; V gene: TRBV3-1; J gene: TRBJ1-5; CDR3 length: 15; CDR3 protein: CASSPLNSQGQPQHF; CDR3 DNA: TGTGCCAGCAGCCCCTTAAATAGTCAGGGACAGCCCCAGCATTTT
D gene: -; clone size: many; V gene: TRBV20-1; J gene: TRBJ1-1; CDR3 length: 13; CDR3 protein: CSAAKDGGTEAFF; CDR3 DNA: TGCAGTGCTGCGAAGGATGGGGGCACTGAAGCTTTCTTT
D gene: -; clone size: few; V gene: TRBV5-5; J gene: TRBJ1-1; CDR3 length: 16; CDR3 protein: CASSSYYPRGNTEAFF; CDR3 DNA: TGTGCCAGCAGCTCTTACTATCCAAGGGGGAACACTGAAGCTTTCTTT
D gene: -; clone size: many; V gene: TRBV3-1; J gene: TRBJ2-7; CDR3 length: 12; CDR3 protein: CASSQATYEQYF; CDR3 DNA: TGTGCCAGCAGCCAAGCAACCTACGAGCAGTACTTC
D gene: -; clone size: few; V gene: TRBV12-5; J gene: TRBJ2-7; CDR3 length: 12; CDR3 protein: CASEGKVYEQYF; CDR3 DNA: TGTGCTAGTGAAGGGAAGGTGTACGAGCAGTACTTC
D gene: -; clone size: many; V gene: TRBV6-1; J gene: TRBJ2-7; CDR3 length: 14; CDR3 protein: CASSEARWAYEQYF; CDR3 DNA: TGTGCCAGCAGTGAAGCGAGGTGGGCCTACGAGCAGTACTTC
D gene: TRBD2; clone size: many; V gene: TRBV12-3/TRBV12-4; J gene: TRBJ2-3; CDR3 length: 14; CDR3 protein: CASSLSLAVDTQYF; CDR3 DNA: TGTGCCAGCAGTTTGAGTCTAGCGGTAGATACGCAGTATTTT
D gene: -; clone size: -; V gene: TRBV6-1; J gene: TRBJ1-2; CDR3 length: 11; CDR3 protein: CASSVEYGYTF; CDR3 DNA: TGTGCCAGCAGTGTGGAGTATGGCTACACCTTC
D gene: -; clone size: -; V gene: TRBV29-1; J gene: TRBJ2-1; CDR3 length: 15; CDR3 protein: CSSLRQRHRNNEQFF; CDR3 DNA: TGCAGCTCCCTCCGGCAGAGGCACCGAAACAATGAGCAGTTCTTC
D gene: -; clone size: many; V gene: TRBV15; J gene: TRBJ2-4; CDR3 length: 14; CDR3 protein: CATGEGGPKDIQYF; CDR3 DNA: TGTGCCACCGGAGAGGGCGGCCCAAAGGACATTCAGTACTTC
D gene: -; clone size: many; V gene: TRBV28; J gene: TRBJ2-7; CDR3 length: 16; CDR3 protein: CASSTIDRRASYEQYF; CDR3 DNA: TGTGCCAGCAGTACGATAGACAGGAGGGCCTCCTACGAGCAGTACTTC
D gene: -; clone size: many; V gene: TRBV7-9; J gene: TRBJ2-3; CDR3 length: 12; CDR3 protein: CASSLEGPSGYF; CDR3 DNA: TGTGCCAGCAGCTTAGAGGGCCCCTCCGGGTATTTT
D gene: TRBD1; clone size: -; V gene: TRBV6-2/TRBV6-3; J gene: TRBJ2-7; CDR3 length: 16; CDR3 protein: CASSYHGQGKFAEQYF; CDR3 DNA: TGTGCCAGCAGTTACCACGGACAGGGAAAGTTCGCCGAGCAGTACTTC
D gene: -; clone size: many; V gene: TRBV7-2; J gene: TRBJ2-2; CDR3 length: 15; CDR3 protein: CASSLNRIGTGELFF; CDR3 DNA: TGTGCCAGCAGCTTGAACAGAATCGGAACCGGGGAGCTGTTTTTT
D gene: -; clone size: many; V gene: TRBV5-1; J gene: TRBJ1-1; CDR3 length: 15; CDR3 protein: CASTVQGNENTEAFF; CDR3 DNA: TGCGCCAGCACTGTTCAGGGTAATGAGAACACTGAAGCTTTCTTT
D gene: TRBD2; clone size: many; V gene: TRBV5-1; J gene: TRBJ2-3; CDR3 length: 16; CDR3 protein: CASSRIAGALGDTQYF; CDR3 DNA: TGCGCCAGCAGCCGCATAGCGGGGGCCCTGGGAGATACGCAGTATTTT
D gene: -; clone size: -; V gene: TRBV7-6; J gene: TRBJ1-5; CDR3 length: 13; CDR3 protein: CASSPGSNQPQHF; CDR3 DNA: TGTGCCAGCAGCCCGGGTAGCAATCAGCCCCAGCATTTT
D gene: TRBD2; clone size: few; V gene: TRBV20-1; J gene: TRBJ2-3; CDR3 length: 17; CDR3 protein: CSARDPGTSGGTDTQYF; CDR3 DNA: TGCAGTGCTAGAGACCCCGGGACTAGCGGGGGCACAGATACGCAGTATTTT
D gene: -; clone size: -; V gene: TRBV12-3/TRBV12-4; J gene: TRBJ2-2; CDR3 length: 17; CDR3 protein: CASSPRVRTANTGELFF; CDR3 DNA: TGTGCCAGCAGCCCCAGAGTAAGGACAGCGAACACCGGGGAGCTGTTTTTT
D gene: -; clone size: -; V gene: TRBV12-3/TRBV12-4; J gene: TRBJ2-1; CDR3 length: 15; CDR3 protein: CASSPIGGSYNEQFF; CDR3 DNA: TGTGCCAGCAGCCCAATCGGCGGCTCCTACAATGAGCAGTTCTTC
D gene: TRBD1; clone size: few; V gene: TRBV4-3; J gene: TRBJ2-5; CDR3 length: 16; CDR3 protein: CASQSGAGQGAWTQYF; CDR3 DNA: TGCGCCAGCCAGTCGGGGGCGGGACAGGGGGCATGGACCCAGTACTTC
D gene: -; clone size: many; V gene: TRBV24-1; J gene: TRBJ1-3; CDR3 length: 13; CDR3 protein: CATSPGVGNTIYF; CDR3 DNA: TGTGCCACCAGTCCGGGGGTTGGAAACACCATATATTTT
D gene: -; clone size: -; V gene: TRBV11-1; J gene: TRBJ1-3; CDR3 length: 15; CDR3 protein: CASSLYTHSGNTIYF; CDR3 DNA: TGTGCCAGCAGCTTGTATACGCACTCTGGAAACACCATATATTTT
D gene: TRBD1; clone size: many; V gene: TRBV7-2; J gene: TRBJ2-4; CDR3 length: 14; CDR3 protein: CASSLGTGMNIQYF; CDR3 DNA: TGTGCCAGCAGCCTGGGGACAGGGATGAACATTCAGTACTTC
D gene: -; clone size: -; V gene: TRBV12-3/TRBV12-4; J gene: TRBJ1-2; CDR3 length: 13; CDR3 protein: CASSRGRFYGYTF; CDR3 DNA: TGTGCCAGCAGTCGGGGACGGTTCTATGGCTACACCTTC
D gene: -; clone size: -; V gene: TRBV4-1; J gene: TRBJ1-6; CDR3 length: 16; CDR3 protein: CASSQSSTEMGSPLHF; CDR3 DNA: TGCGCCAGCAGCCAAAGCTCGACGGAGATGGGGTCACCCCTCCACTTT
D gene: -; clone size: many; V gene: TRBV6-1; J gene: TRBJ1-6; CDR3 length: 12; CDR3 protein: CASSEMISPLHF; CDR3 DNA: TGTGCCAGCAGTGAAATGATCTCACCCCTCCACTTT
D gene: TRBD2; clone size: -; V gene: TRBV7-2; J gene: TRBJ2-2; CDR3 length: 16; CDR3 protein: CASSFSRGRRNGELFF; CDR3 DNA: TGTGCCAGCAGCTTTTCGCGGGGGAGGCGGAACGGGGAGCTGTTTTTT
D gene: -; clone size: few; V gene: TRBV20-1; J gene: TRBJ2-1; CDR3 length: 12; CDR3 protein: CSAIGQTDEQFF; CDR3 DNA: TGCAGTGCCATAGGACAAACTGATGAGCAGTTCTTC
D gene: -; clone size: -; V gene: TRBV11-2; J gene: TRBJ2-3; CDR3 length: 13; CDR3 protein: CASSPHGGDTQYF; CDR3 DNA: TGTGCCAGCAGCCCGCATGGAGGAGATACGCAGTATTTT